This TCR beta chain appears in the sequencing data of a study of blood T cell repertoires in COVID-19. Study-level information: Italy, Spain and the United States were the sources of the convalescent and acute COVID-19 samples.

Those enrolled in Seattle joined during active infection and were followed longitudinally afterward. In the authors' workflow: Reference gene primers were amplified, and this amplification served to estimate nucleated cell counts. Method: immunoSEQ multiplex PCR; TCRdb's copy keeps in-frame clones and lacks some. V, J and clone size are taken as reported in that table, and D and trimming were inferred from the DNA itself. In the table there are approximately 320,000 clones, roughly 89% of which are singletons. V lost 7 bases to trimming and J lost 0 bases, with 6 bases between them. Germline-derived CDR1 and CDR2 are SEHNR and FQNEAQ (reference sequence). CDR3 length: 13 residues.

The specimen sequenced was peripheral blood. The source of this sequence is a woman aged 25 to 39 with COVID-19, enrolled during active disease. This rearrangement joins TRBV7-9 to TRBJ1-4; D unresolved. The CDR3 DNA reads TGTGCCAGCACAAGCGCAACTAATGAAAAACTGTTTTTT. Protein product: CASTSATNEKLFF.